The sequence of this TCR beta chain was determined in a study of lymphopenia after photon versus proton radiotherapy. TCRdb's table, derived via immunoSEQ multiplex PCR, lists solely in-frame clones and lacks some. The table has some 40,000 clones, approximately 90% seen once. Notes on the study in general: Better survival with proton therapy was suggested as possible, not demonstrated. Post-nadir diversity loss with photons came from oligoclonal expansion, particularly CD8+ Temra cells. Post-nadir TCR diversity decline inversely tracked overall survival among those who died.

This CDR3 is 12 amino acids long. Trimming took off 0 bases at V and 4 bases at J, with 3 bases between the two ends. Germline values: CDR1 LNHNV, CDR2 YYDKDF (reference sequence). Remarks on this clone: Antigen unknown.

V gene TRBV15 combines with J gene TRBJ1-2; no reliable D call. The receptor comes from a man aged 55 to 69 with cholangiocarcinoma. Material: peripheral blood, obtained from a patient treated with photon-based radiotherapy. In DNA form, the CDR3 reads TGTGCCACCAGCAGAGATGTCTATGGCTACACCTTC. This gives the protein CATSRDVYGYTF.